This T cell receptor beta chain was recovered during a study of T cell clusters in autoimmune cytopenias. Study outcomes and limitations: Primary autoimmune cytopenia patients seemingly lacked the physiological T cell clusters found in healthy donors.

The CDR3 runs 16 residues. CDR1 is SGHRS, CDR2 YFSETQ, per germline. Multiplex touch-down PCR amplified TRB using TRB-A and TRB-B pools in one tube. From the multiplex PCR reads, TCRdb lists one entry per CDR3 protein and no DNA. The sample table includes approximately 6,500 distinct CDR3 sequences. Each sample's input was 250 ng genomic DNA, approximately 37,500 genome equivalents. A note on this clonotype: The target antigen is unknown.

The data were also submitted as part of a second study, on T cell repertoires in aging, cancer and after chemotherapy. That paper notes: Clear clonal overlap appeared across healthy donor samples taken over several months to years. Roughly 8.8 million TCR reads made up the full dataset.

The sample was peripheral blood. J is TRBJ2-3 and V is TRBV5-1; TCRdb designates TRBD1, a call that cannot be tested without DNA. This receptor was taken from a human donor in good health. The CDR3 protein is CASSTSTGLSTDTQYF.